This record looks at one T cell receptor beta chain sequence and its context. Its antigen is still unknown. The V end lost 3 bases, the J end lost 0 bases, and 10 bases lay between the germline ends. The length of the CDR3 is 15 residues. CDR1 and CDR2 (germline): LNHDA, SQIVND (reference sequence). The data were taken from a study of T cell repertoires in cytomegalovirus infection. Study in general: Carrying CMV and the relevant HLA type showed in public TCR beta signatures. General observations from the study: Cumulative frequency of public TCR beta families picked out carriers of CMV plus the relevant HLA. In two of eight donors, the top clonotype was HLA-C-restricted CMV-specific.

TCRdb analysed the reads with MiXCR anew, one entry per CDR3 protein. The sample includes under 800,000 distinct CDR3 sequences, 20% to 25% of them seen just once. Sequenced material: CD8+ T cells from PBMCs. The sequence derives from a human donor in good health (CMV status not recorded). Some clones in this sample may be carry-over from other donors' samples. The chain has TRBV19 and TRBJ2-3, with a weak D call TRBD2 (5 bases). The CDR3 sequence: CASSIQAVSTDTQYF. The DNA for the CDR3 is TGTGCCAGTAGTATCCAAGCGGTTAGCACAGATACGCAGTATTTT.